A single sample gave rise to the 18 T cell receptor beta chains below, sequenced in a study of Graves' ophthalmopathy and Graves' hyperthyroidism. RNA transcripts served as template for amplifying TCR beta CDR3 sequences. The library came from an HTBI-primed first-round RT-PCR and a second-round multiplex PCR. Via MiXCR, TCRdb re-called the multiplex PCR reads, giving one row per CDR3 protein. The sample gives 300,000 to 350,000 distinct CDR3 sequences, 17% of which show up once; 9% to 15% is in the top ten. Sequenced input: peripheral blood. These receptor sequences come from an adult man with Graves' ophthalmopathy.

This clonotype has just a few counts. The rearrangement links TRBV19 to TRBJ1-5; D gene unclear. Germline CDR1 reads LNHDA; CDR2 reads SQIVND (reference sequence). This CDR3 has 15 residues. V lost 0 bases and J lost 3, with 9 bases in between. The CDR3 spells CASSIDRAYNQPQHF. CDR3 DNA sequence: TGTGCCAGTAGTATAGATCGGGCGTACAATCAGCCCCAGCATTTT.

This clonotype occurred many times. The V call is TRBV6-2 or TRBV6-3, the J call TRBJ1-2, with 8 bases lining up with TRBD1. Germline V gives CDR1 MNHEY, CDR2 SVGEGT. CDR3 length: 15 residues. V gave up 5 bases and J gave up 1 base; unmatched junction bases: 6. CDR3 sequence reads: CASSPRQGFNYGYTF. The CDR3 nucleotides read TGTGCCAGCAGTCCAAGACAGGGGTTTAACTATGGCTACACCTTC.

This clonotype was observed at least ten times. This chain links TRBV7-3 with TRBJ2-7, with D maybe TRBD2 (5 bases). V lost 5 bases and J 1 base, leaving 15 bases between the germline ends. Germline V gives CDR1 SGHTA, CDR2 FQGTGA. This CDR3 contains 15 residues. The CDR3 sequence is CASSLFPGDSYEQYF. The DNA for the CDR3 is TGTGCCAGCAGCCTTTTTCCCGGGGATTCCTACGAGCAGTACTTC.

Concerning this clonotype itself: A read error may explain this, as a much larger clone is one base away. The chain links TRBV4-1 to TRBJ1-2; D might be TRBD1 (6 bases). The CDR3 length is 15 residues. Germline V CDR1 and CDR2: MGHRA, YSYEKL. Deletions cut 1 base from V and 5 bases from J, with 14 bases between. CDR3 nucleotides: TGCGCCAGCAGCCAAGTGCCGACAGGAGAATATGGCTACACCTTC. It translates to CASSQVPTGEYGYTF.

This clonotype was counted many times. The chain's CDR3 is CASSTRTGGGNQPQHF. The DNA for the CDR3 is TGTGCCAGCAGTACCCGGACCGGGGGGGGCAATCAGCCCCAGCATTTT. V gene TRBV12-3 or TRBV12-4 combines with J gene TRBJ1-5; a weak D match, TRBD1 (5 bases). Trimming took off 5 bases at V and 2 bases at J, with 16 bases between the two ends. The CDR3 totals 16 residues.

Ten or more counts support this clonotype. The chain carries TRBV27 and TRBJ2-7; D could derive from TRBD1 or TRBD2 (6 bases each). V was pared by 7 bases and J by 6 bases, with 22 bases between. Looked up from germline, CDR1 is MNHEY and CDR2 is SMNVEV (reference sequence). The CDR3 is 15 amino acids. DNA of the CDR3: TGTGCCAGCAAACATCGCTCCGGGGGCGGGCTCGAGCAGTACTTC. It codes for CASKHRSGGGLEQYF.

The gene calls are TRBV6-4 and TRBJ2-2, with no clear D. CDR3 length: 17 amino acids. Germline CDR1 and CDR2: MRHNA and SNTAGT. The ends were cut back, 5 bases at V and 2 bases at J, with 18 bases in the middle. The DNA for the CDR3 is TGTGCCAGCAGTCACCTTTCAGCCTTAATCAACACCGGGGAGCTGTTTTTT. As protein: CASSHLSALINTGELFF.

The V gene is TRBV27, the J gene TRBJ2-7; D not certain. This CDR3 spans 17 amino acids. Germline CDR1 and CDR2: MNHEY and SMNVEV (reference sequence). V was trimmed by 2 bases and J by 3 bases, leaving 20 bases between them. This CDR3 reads CASSLRGNGAFNYEQYF. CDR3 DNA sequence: TGTGCCAGCAGTTTACGAGGAAATGGCGCGTTTAACTACGAGCAGTACTTC.

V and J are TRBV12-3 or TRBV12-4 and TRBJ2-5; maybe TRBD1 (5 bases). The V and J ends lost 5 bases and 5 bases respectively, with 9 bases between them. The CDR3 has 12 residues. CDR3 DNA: TGTGCCAGCAGTCGGAACAGGGAGACCCAGTACTTC. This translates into CASSRNRETQYF.

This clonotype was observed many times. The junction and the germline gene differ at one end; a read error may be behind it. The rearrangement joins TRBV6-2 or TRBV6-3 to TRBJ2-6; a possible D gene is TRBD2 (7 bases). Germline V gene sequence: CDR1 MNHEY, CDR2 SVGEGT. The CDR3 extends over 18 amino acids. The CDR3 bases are TGTGCCAGCAGTTACCTCCGGGGGGCTACCTCTAGGGCCAACGTCCTGACTTTC. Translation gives CASSYLRGATSRANVLTF.

CDR3 bases: TGTGCCAGCTCACCAGGGACAGGGAGGCGGGACGAGCAGTACTTC. It specifies CASSPGTGRRDEQYF. The chain couples TRBV18 to TRBJ2-7; 9 positions agree with TRBD1. This CDR3 is 15 amino acids long. Unmatched junction bases numbered 7, after V lost 2 bases and J lost 5 bases. Looked up from germline, CDR1 is KGHSH and CDR2 is LQKENI.

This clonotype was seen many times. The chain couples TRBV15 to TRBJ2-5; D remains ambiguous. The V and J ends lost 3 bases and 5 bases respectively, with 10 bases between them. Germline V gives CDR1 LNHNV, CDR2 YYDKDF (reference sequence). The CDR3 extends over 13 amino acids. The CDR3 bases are TGTGCCACCAGCAGGCATTCAAAGGAGACCCAGTACTTC. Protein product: CATSRHSKETQYF.

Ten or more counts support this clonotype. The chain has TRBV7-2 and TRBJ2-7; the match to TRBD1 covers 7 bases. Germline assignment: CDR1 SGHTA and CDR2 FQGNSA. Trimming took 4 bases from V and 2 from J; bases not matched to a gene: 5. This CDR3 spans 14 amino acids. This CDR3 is CASSSTGLTYEQYF. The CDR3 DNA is TGTGCCAGCAGCTCGACAGGGTTAACCTACGAGCAGTACTTC.

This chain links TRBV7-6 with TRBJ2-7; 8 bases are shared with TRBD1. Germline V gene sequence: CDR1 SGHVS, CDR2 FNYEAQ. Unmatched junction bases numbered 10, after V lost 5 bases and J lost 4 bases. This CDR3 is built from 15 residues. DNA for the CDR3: TGTGCCAGCAGCCCCCTGGACAGGGCCGGGTACGAGCAGTACTTC. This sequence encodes CASSPLDRAGYEQYF.

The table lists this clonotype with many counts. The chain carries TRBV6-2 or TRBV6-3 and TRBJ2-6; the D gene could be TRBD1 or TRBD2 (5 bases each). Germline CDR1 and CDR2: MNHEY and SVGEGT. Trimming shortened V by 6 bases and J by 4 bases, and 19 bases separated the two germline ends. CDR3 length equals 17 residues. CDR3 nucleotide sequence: TGTGCCAGCAGCCCAGGGTTGAGCACGGGAGGGGCCAACGTCCTGACTTTC. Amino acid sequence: CASSPGLSTGGANVLTF.

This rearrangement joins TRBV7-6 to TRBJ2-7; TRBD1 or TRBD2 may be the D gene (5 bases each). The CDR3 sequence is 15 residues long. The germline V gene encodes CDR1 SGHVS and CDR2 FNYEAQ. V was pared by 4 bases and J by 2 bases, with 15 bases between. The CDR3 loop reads CASSSRRDHPYEQYF. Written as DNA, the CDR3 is TGTGCCAGCAGCTCCCGCCGGGACCACCCCTACGAGCAGTACTTC.

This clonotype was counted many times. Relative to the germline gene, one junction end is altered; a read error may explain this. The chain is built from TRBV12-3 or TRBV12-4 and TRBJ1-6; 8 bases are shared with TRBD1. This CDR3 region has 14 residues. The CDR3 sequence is CASTRTGGNSLLHF. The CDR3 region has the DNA TGTGCCAGCACCCGAACAGGGGGGAATTCACTCCTCCACTTT.

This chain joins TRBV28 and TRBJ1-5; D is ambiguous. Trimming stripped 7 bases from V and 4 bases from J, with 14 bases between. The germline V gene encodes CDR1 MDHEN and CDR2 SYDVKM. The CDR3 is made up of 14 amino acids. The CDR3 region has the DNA TGTGCCAGCATCCCACCCGACCGGAATCAGCCCCAGCATTTT. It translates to CASIPPDRNQPQHF.